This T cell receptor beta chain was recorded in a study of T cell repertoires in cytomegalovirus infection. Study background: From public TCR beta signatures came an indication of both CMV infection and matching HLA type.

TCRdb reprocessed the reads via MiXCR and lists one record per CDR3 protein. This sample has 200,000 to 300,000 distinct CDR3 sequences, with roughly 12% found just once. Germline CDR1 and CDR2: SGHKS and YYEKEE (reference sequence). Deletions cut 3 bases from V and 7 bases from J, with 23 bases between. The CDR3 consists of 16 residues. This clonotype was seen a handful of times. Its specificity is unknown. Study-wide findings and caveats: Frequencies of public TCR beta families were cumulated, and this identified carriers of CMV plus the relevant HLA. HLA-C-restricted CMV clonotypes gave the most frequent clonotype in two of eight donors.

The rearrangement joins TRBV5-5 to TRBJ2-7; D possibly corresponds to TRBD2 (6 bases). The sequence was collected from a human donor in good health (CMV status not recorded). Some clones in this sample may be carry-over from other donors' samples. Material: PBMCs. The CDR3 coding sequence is TGTGCCAGCAGCTGGGGTCGAGCGGGCGGGATAGGTGAGCAGTACTTC. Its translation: CASSWGRAGGIGEQYF.